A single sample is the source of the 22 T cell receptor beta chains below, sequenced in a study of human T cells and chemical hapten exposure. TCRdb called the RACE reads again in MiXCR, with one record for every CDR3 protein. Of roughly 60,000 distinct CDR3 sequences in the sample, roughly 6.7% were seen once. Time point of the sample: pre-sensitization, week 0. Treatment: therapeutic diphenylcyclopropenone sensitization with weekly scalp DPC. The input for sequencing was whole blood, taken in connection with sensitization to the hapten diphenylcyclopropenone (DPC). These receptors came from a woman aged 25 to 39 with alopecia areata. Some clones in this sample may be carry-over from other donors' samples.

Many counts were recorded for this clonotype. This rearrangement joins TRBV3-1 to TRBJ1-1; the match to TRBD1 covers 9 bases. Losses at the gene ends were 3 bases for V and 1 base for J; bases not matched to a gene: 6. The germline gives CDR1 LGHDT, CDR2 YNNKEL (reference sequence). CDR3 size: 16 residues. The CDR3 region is CASSQRMTGGNTEAFF. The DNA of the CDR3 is TGTGCCAGCAGCCAGAGAATGACAGGGGGGAACACTGAAGCTTTCTTT.

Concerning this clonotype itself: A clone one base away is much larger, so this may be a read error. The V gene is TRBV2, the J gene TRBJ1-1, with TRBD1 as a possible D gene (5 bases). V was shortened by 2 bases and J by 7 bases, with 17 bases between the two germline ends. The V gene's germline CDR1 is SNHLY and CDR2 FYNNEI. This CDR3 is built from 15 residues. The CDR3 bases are TGTGCCAGCAGTGAACGCAGGGACGTCAAGGGTGAAGCTTTCTTT. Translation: CASSERRDVKGEAFF.

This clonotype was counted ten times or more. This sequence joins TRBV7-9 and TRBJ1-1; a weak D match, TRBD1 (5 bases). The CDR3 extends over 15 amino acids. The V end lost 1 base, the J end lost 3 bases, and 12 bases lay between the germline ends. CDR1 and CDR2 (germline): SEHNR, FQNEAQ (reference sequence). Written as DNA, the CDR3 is TGTGCCAGCAGCTTAGGGGGGTCAGTATACACTGAAGCTTTCTTT. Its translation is CASSLGGSVYTEAFF.

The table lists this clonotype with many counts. In DNA form, the CDR3 reads TGCGCCAGCAGCCAAGATTTAAAGGCGCGATATGAAGCTTTCTTT. Amino acids: CASSQDLKARYEAFF. The chain uses TRBV4-1 and TRBJ1-1; D is unclear. V lost 0 bases to trimming and J lost 7 bases, with 15 bases between them. The CDR3 runs 15 residues. Germline assignment: CDR1 MGHRA and CDR2 YSYEKL.

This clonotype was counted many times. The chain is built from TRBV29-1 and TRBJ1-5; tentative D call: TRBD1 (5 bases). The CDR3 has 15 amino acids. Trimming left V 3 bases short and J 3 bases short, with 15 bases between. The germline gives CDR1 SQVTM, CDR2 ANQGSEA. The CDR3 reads CSVDPPGRNNQPQHF. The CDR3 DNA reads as TGCAGCGTTGACCCCCCAGGGAGGAACAATCAGCCCCAGCATTTT.

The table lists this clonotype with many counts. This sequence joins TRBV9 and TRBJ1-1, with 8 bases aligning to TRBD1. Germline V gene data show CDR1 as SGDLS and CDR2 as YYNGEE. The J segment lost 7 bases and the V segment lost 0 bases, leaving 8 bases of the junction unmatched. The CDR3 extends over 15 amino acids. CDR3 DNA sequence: TGTGCCAGCAGCGTAGTGCCAGGGGGCATGAGTGAAGCTTTCTTT. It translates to CASSVVPGGMSEAFF.

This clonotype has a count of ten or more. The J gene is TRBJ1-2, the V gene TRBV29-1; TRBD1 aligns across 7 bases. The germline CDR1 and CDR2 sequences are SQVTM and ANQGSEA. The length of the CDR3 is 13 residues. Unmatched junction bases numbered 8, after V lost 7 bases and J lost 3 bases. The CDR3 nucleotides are TGCAGCGCCAAGGGGGCCGATCACTATGGCTACACCTTC. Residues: CSAKGADHYGYTF.

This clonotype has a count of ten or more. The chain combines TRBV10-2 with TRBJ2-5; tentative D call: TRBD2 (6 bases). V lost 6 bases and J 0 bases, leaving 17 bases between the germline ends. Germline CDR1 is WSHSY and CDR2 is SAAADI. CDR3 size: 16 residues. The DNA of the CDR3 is TGCGCCAGCAGCTTCACTCGGGGGAAGCACCAAGAGACCCAGTACTTC. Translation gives CASSFTRGKHQETQYF.

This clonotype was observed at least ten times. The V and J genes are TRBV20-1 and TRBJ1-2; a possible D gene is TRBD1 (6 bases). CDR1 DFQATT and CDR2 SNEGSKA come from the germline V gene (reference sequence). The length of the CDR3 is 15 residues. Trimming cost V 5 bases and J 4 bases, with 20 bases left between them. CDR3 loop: CSALSSGADSYGYTF. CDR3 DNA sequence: TGCAGTGCTTTATCGTCAGGGGCTGATAGCTATGGCTACACCTTC.

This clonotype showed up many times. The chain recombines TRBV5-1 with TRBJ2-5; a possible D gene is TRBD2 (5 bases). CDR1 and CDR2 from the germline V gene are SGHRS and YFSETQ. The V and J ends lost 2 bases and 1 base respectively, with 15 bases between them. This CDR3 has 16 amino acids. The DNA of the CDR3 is TGCGCCAGCAGCTTTGAGGGTACCCATCCCCAAGAGACCCAGTACTTC. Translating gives CASSFEGTHPQETQYF.

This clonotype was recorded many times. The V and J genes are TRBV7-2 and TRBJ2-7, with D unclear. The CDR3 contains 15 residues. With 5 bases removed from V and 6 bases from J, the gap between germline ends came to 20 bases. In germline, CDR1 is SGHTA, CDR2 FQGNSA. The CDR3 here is CASSPRSSLYGEQYF. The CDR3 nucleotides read TGTGCCAGCAGCCCCCGTTCCTCGTTATATGGCGAGCAGTACTTC.

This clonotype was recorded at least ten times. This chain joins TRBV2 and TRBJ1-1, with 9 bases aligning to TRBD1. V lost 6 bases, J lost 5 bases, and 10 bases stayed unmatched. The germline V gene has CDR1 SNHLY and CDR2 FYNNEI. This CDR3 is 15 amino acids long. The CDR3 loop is CASSSLDRGGTEAFF. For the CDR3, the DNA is TGTGCCAGCAGCTCGCTGGACAGGGGTGGAACTGAAGCTTTCTTT. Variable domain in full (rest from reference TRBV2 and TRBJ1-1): EPEVTQTPSHQVTQMGQEVILRCVPISNHLYFYWYRQILGQKVEFLVSFYNNEISEKSEIFDDQFSVERPDGSNFTLKIRSTKLEDSAMYFCASSSLDRGGTEAFFGQGTRLTVV.

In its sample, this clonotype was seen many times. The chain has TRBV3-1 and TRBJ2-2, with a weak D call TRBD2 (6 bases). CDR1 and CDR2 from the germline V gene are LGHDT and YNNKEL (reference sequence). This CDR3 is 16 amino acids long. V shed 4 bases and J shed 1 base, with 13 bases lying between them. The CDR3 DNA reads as TGTGCCAGCAGCCCCTGGGGACTGGGGAACACCGGGGAGCTGTTTTTT. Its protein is CASSPWGLGNTGELFF. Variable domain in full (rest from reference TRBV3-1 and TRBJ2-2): DTAVSQTPKYLVTQMGNDKSIKCEQNLGHDTMYWYKQDSKKFLKIMFSYNNKELIINETVPNRFSPKSPDKAHLNLHINSLELGDSAVYFCASSPWGLGNTGELFFGEGSRLTVL.

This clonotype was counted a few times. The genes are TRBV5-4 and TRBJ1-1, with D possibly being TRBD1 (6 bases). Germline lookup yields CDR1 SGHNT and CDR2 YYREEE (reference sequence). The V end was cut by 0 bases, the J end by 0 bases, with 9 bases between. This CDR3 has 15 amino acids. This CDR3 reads CASSLAGEMNTEAFF. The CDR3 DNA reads TGTGCCAGCAGCTTGGCAGGGGAAATGAACACTGAAGCTTTCTTT.

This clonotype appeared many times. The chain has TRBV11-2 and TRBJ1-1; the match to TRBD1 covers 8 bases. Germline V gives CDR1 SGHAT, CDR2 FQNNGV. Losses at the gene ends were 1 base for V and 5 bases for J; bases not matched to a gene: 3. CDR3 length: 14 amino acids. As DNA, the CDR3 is TGTGCCAGCAGCTTAGGACAGGGGATGACTGAAGCTTTCTTT. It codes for CASSLGQGMTEAFF.

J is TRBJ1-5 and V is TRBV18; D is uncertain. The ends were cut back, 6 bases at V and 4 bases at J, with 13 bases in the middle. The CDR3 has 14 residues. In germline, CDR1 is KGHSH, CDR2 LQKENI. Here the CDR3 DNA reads TGTGCCAGCTCTGACCAGGAGGGAAATCAGCCCCAGCATTTT. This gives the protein CASSDQEGNQPQHF.

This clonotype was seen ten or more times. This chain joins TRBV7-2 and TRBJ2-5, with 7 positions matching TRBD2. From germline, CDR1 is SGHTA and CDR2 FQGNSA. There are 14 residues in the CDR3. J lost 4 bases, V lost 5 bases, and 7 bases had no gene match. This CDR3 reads CASSQQTGGETQYF. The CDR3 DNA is TGTGCCAGCAGCCAACAGACGGGGGGAGAGACCCAGTACTTC.

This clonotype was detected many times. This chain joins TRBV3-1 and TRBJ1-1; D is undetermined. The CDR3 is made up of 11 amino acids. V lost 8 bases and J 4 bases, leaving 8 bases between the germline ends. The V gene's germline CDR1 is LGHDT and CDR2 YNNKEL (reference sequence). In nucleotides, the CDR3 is TGTGCCAGCGCAGTGGGCACTGAAGCTTTCTTT. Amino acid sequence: CASAVGTEAFF.

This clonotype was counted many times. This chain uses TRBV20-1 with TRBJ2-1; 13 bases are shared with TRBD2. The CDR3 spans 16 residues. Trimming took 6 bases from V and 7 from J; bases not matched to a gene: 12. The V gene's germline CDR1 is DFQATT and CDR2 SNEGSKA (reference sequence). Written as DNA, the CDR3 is TGCAGTGCCAGAACGGAACTAGCGGGGGGGCTTAATGAGCAGTTCTTC. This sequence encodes CSARTELAGGLNEQFF.

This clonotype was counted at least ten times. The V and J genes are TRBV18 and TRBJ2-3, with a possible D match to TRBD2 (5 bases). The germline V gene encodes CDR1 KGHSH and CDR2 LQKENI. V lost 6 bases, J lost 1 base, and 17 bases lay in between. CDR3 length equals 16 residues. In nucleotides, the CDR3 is TGTGCCAGCTCTCTCGAGGGCAGTTCCGGCACAGATACGCAGTATTTT. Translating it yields CASSLEGSSGTDTQYF.

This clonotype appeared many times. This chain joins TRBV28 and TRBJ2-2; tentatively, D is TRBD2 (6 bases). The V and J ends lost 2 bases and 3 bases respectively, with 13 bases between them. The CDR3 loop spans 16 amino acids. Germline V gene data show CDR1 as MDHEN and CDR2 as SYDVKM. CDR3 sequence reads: CASSLRRDGYTGELFF. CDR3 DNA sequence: TGTGCCAGCAGTTTAAGGAGGGACGGATACACCGGGGAGCTGTTTTTT.

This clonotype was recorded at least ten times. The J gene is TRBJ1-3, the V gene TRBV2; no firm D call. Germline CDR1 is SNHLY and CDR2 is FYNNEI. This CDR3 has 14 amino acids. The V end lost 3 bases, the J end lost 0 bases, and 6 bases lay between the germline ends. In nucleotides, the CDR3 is TGTGCCAGCAGTGAGGGTAACTCTGGAAACACCATATATTTT. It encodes CASSEGNSGNTIYF.